What follows are 2 T cell receptor beta chains derived from one specimen sequenced in a study of cytomegalovirus exposure and HLA in healthy donors. The PCR contained 60 Vbeta and 13 Jbeta primers. This table comes from immunoSEQ multiplex PCR, and its TCRdb copy is limited to in-frame clones, with some not included. This table holds about 190,000 clones, roughly 77% found once. The material sequenced was PBMCs. All receptors come from a woman aged 30 to 39 in good health and CMV-seropositive.

The chain combines TRBV5-1 with TRBJ2-1; TRBD2 aligns across 8 bases. Losses at the gene ends were 8 bases for V and 8 bases for J; bases not matched to a gene: 9. Germline CDR1 SGHRS, CDR2 YFSETQ. This CDR3 region has 13 residues. CDR3 sequence: CARRAGVPHEQFF. CDR3 coding DNA: TGCGCCAGGCGAGCGGGAGTCCCCCATGAGCAGTTCTTC. The variable domain in full, completed from reference TRBV5-1 and TRBJ2-1, reads KAGVTQTPRYLIKTRGQQVTLSCSPISGHRSVSWYQQTPGQGLQFLFEYFSETQRNKGNFPGRFSGRQFSNSRSEMNVSTLELGDSALYLCARRAGVPHEQFFGPGTRLTVL.

V and J are TRBV9 and TRBJ2-7; maybe TRBD2 (6 bases). CDR1 is SGDLS and CDR2 is YYNGEE in the germline V gene. This CDR3 is built from 14 residues. The ends were cut back, 1 base at V and 5 bases at J, with 13 bases in the middle. The CDR3 loop reads CASSVSAEGNEQYF. The CDR3 DNA sequence: TGTGCCAGCAGCGTATCCGCGGAGGGAAACGAGCAGTACTTC.